One sample yielded the 30 T cell receptor beta chains listed below, sequenced in a study of blood T cell repertoires in COVID-19. Data came from immunoSEQ multiplex PCR; TCRdb stores just in-frame clones and leaves some out. The table lists 300,000 to 350,000 clones, 85% to 95% of them singletons. The sequenced material came from PBMCs or T cells enriched from blood (not recorded which). These receptor sequences come from a woman between 25 and 40 years old who had been exposed to COVID-19.

V and J are TRBV4-1 and TRBJ2-7; D is unresolved. Germline CDR1 MGHRA, CDR2 YSYEKL. The germline V and J ends were trimmed by 0 bases and 2 bases, with 11 bases remaining between them. This CDR3 has 15 amino acids. The CDR3 DNA reads as TGCGCCAGCAGCCAAGAGAGACTCCGGGCCTACGAGCAGTACTTC. Translation: CASSQERLRAYEQYF.

The chain links TRBV25-1 to TRBJ2-3, with a possible D match to TRBD2 (5 bases). The CDR3 is 17 residues long. Germline V CDR1 and CDR2: MGHDK, SYGVNS. The V end was cut by 10 bases, the J end by 0 bases, with 23 bases between. The chain's CDR3 is CAIPFQLRTHSTDTQYF. The CDR3 DNA sequence: TGTGCCATCCCCTTTCAATTAAGGACTCATAGCACAGATACGCAGTATTTT.

The V gene is TRBV15, the J gene TRBJ2-1, with D possibly being TRBD2 (7 bases). V dropped 4 bases and J dropped 8 bases, with 18 bases sitting between them. The CDR3 extends over 15 amino acids. The germline V gene encodes CDR1 LNHNV and CDR2 YYDKDF (reference sequence). The CDR3 bases are TGTGCCACCAGCAATGAGGGGGGGGCCTGGGATGAGCAGTTCTTC. Amino acids: CATSNEGGAWDEQFF.

This chain connects TRBV20-1 to TRBJ1-2; D not certain. This CDR3 is built from 11 residues. Germline values: CDR1 DFQATT, CDR2 SNEGSKA (reference sequence). The V gene lost 5 bases and the J gene lost 5 bases, with 9 bases spanning the gap. The CDR3: CSARGQYGYTF. The CDR3 coding sequence is TGCAGTGCTCGAGGGCAGTATGGCTACACCTTC.

The chain is built from TRBV12-3 or TRBV12-4 and TRBJ1-3, with TRBD1 identical over 7 bases. The J segment lost 8 bases and the V segment lost 7 bases, leaving 8 bases of the junction unmatched. CDR3 length equals 13 residues. The CDR3 spells CASTRQGEDTIYF. The CDR3 DNA reads TGTGCCAGCACCCGACAGGGTGAAGACACCATATATTTT.

Concerning this clone itself: In the same sample, other DNA sequences code for this CDR3. Here the CDR3 reads CASSPGTVNTEAFF. The DNA of the CDR3 is TGTGCCAGCTCACCGGGGACAGTGAACACTGAAGCTTTCTTT. The chain is built from TRBV18 and TRBJ1-1; 7 bases map to TRBD1. The CDR3 sequence is 14 residues long. V shed 3 bases and J 0 bases; nucleotides not matched to a gene: 1. Germline CDR1 KGHSH, CDR2 LQKENI. Together with reference TRBV18 and TRBJ1-1, the CDR3 gives the full variable domain: NAGVMQNPRHLVRRRGQEARLRCSPMKGHSHVYWYRQLPEEGLKFMVYLQKENIIDESGMPKERFSAEFPKEGPSILRIQQVVRGDSAAYFCASSPGTVNTEAFFGQGTRLTVV.

The chain is built from TRBV27 and TRBJ2-5, with TRBD2 matching over 13 bases. The CDR3 spans 17 residues. Germline CDR1 and CDR2: MNHEY and SMNVEV (reference sequence). Trimming removed 6 bases from V and 4 bases from J; junction bases left unmatched: 11. The CDR3 here is CASRKLAGGPFRETQYF. The CDR3 DNA follows: TGTGCCAGCAGAAAACTAGCGGGGGGGCCTTTCCGAGAGACCCAGTACTTC.

The CDR3 is CASSYSVAASYEQYF. CDR3 coding DNA: TGTGCCAGCAGTTACTCAGTAGCGGCGTCCTACGAGCAGTACTTC. The chain is built from TRBV6-2 or TRBV6-3 and TRBJ2-7; maybe TRBD2 (6 bases). V dropped 0 bases and J dropped 1 base, with 10 bases sitting between them. The CDR3 consists of 15 residues. CDR1 and CDR2 from the germline V gene are MNHEY and SVGEGT.

The gene calls are TRBV28 and TRBJ1-1; D might be TRBD1 (5 bases). This CDR3 comprises 14 residues. Germline values: CDR1 MDHEN, CDR2 SYDVKM. Trimming took 5 bases from V and 4 from J, leaving 14 bases between them. CDR3 in amino acids: CASSRPLGGTEAFF. The CDR3 DNA follows: TGTGCCAGCAGTAGGCCTCTCGGGGGCACTGAAGCTTTCTTT. Complete variable domain (other parts from reference TRBV28 and TRBJ1-1): DVKVTQSSRYLVKRTGEKVFLECVQDMDHENMFWYRQDPGLGLRLIYFSYDVKMKEKGDIPEGYSVSREKKERFSLILESASTNQTSMYLCASSRPLGGTEAFFGQGTRLTVV.

The chain joins TRBV7-9 to TRBJ1-1; D unclear. There are 12 residues in the CDR3. The germline V and J ends were trimmed by 7 bases and 1 base, with 7 bases remaining between them. Germline CDR1 and CDR2: SEHNR and FQNEAQ (reference sequence). CDR3 coding DNA: TGTGCCAGCAAGCTCACGAACACTGAAGCTTTCTTT. It codes for CASKLTNTEAFF.

This rearrangement joins TRBV29-1 to TRBJ1-2, with D maybe TRBD1 (5 bases). This CDR3 region has 12 residues. The V and J ends lost 3 bases and 4 bases respectively, with 9 bases between them. Germline V gene data show CDR1 as SQVTM and CDR2 as ANQGSEA. The DNA of the CDR3 is TGCAGCGTTGAGGAGGGGAGCTATGGCTACACCTTC. Translation gives CSVEEGSYGYTF. The full variable domain, completed using reference TRBV29-1 and TRBJ1-2, is SAVISQKPSRDICQRGTSLTIQCQVDSQVTMMFWYRQQPGQSLTLIATANQGSEATYESGFVIDKFPISRPNLTFSTLTVSNMSPEDSSIYLCSVEEGSYGYTFGSGTRLTVV.

This chain uses TRBV5-6 with TRBJ1-4; tentatively, D is TRBD1 (6 bases). The CDR3 runs to 15 residues. V was trimmed by 3 bases and J by 2 bases, leaving 11 bases between them. Per the germline V gene, CDR1 is SGHDT and CDR2 is YYEEEE. In DNA, the CDR3 is TGTGCCAGCAGCTCCTACAGGGCGACTAATGAAAAACTGTTTTTT. Translating gives CASSSYRATNEKLFF.

This clone occurred once. This chain connects TRBV24-1 to TRBJ1-2; D call uncertain. With 4 bases removed from V and 4 bases from J, the gap between germline ends came to 12 bases. Per the germline V gene, CDR1 is KGHDR and CDR2 is SFDVKD. This CDR3 comprises 14 residues. DNA of the CDR3: TGTGCCACCAGTGACATTTCGTCGAGCTATGGCTACACCTTC. Translated, it gives CATSDISSSYGYTF.

To note about this clone: The sample holds other DNA sequences that translate to the same CDR3. The genes are TRBV3-1 (or the pseudogene TRBV3-2) and TRBJ2-7; D is possibly TRBD2 (7 bases). Trimming left V 1 base short and J 3 bases short, with 13 bases between. The CDR3 runs 15 residues. Germline-derived CDR1 and CDR2 are LGHDT and YNNKEL (reference sequence). The CDR3 DNA sequence: TGTGCCAGCAGCCAAGGCGGCGGGGGCTACTACGAGCAGTACTTC. Translation: CASSQGGGGYYEQYF.

The rearrangement uses TRBV6-5 and TRBJ1-5; the match to TRBD1 covers 9 bases. The length of the CDR3 is 15 residues. V gave up 5 bases and J gave up 3 bases; unmatched junction bases: 5. CDR1 and CDR2 from the germline V gene are MNHEY and SVGAGI. CDR3 coding DNA: TGTGCCAGCAGTACGGGACAGGGATCCAATCAGCCCCAGCATTTT. This codes for CASSTGQGSNQPQHF.

V is TRBV5-1 and J is TRBJ1-1, with 8 bases aligning to TRBD1. CDR1 and CDR2 from the germline V gene are SGHRS and YFSETQ. Losses at the gene ends were 3 bases for V and 2 bases for J; bases not matched to a gene: 9. The CDR3 extends over 16 amino acids. This CDR3 reads CASSSGQGGLNTEAFF. The CDR3 DNA reads as TGCGCCAGCAGCTCTGGACAGGGAGGCCTTAACACTGAAGCTTTCTTT.

The chain recombines TRBV10-3 with TRBJ2-1; 9 bases line up with TRBD2. The CDR3 covers 17 residues. Trimming removed 0 bases from V and 4 bases from J; junction bases left unmatched: 7. CDR1 and CDR2 (germline): ENHRY, SYGVKD. CDR3 nucleotide sequence: TGTGCCATCAGTGAGTCTAAAACTAGCGGGCTTTACAATGAGCAGTTCTTC. As protein: CAISESKTSGLYNEQFF.

The rearrangement links TRBV2 to TRBJ1-1, with 8 bases lining up with TRBD1. Losses at the gene ends were 6 bases for V and 12 bases for J; bases not matched to a gene: 9. The CDR3 sequence is 12 residues long. The V gene's germline CDR1 is SNHLY and CDR2 FYNNEI. CDR3 protein: CASSGQGEWTFF. CDR3 coding DNA: TGTGCCAGCAGCGGACAGGGTGAGTGGACTTTCTTT.

The V gene is TRBV11-3, the J gene TRBJ2-1; D is ambiguous. The V and J ends lost 5 bases and 0 bases respectively, with 11 bases between them. CDR1 and CDR2 from the germline V gene are SGHNT and YENEEA. The CDR3 covers 15 residues. This CDR3 is CASSPYSSSYNEQFF. CDR3 nucleotides: TGTGCCAGCAGCCCATATTCGAGCTCCTACAATGAGCAGTTCTTC.

This sequence joins TRBV30 and TRBJ1-2; D is ambiguous. Germline CDR1 reads GTSNPN; CDR2 reads SVGIG (reference sequence). V was shortened by 7 bases and J by 11 bases, with 20 bases between the two germline ends. CDR3 size: 12 residues. The CDR3 nucleotides are TGTGCCTCCGAGTCCCCGGGATCACGTTACACCTTC. Translation: CASESPGSRYTF.

The rearrangement uses TRBV7-9 and TRBJ1-1, with D possibly being TRBD1 (6 bases). Trimming removed 3 bases at V and 4 bases at J, with 12 bases between. CDR3 length: 14 amino acids. CDR1 and CDR2 (germline): SEHNR, FQNEAQ (reference sequence). The CDR3 spells CASSLGGLSTEAFF. The CDR3 DNA follows: TGTGCCAGCAGCTTGGGGGGGCTTAGCACTGAAGCTTTCTTT.

CDR3 protein: CATSGSNTEAFF. The DNA of the CDR3 is TGTGCCACTTCGGGTTCGAACACTGAAGCTTTCTTT. The genes are TRBV27 and TRBJ1-1; D gene unclear. Trimming cost V 10 bases and J 1 base, with 10 bases left between them. This CDR3 is built from 12 residues. From germline, CDR1 is MNHEY and CDR2 SMNVEV (reference sequence).

This clone was observed a few times. J is TRBJ1-2 and V is TRBV7-9, with 12 bases that match TRBD1. This CDR3 has 18 amino acids. Germline V lookup: CDR1 SEHNR, CDR2 FQNEAQ (reference sequence). J lost 4 bases, V lost 2 bases, and 11 bases had no gene match. The CDR3 sequence is CASSLRGTGGALGYGYTF. The CDR3 DNA reads as TGTGCCAGCAGCTTACGGGGGACAGGGGGCGCGTTGGGCTATGGCTACACCTTC.

The chain has TRBV19 and TRBJ1-1; TRBD1 might be the D (5 bases). The CDR3 loop spans 13 amino acids. In germline, CDR1 is LNHDA, CDR2 SQIVND (reference sequence). The V gene lost 7 bases and the J gene lost 3 bases, with 12 bases spanning the gap. The CDR3 DNA is TGTGCCAGTACAGGGATAAGGGACACTGAAGCTTTCTTT. Its protein product is CASTGIRDTEAFF. Variable domain in full (rest from reference TRBV19 and TRBJ1-1): DGGITQSPKYLFRKEGQNVTLSCEQNLNHDAMYWYRQDPGQGLRLIYYSQIVNDFQKGDIAEGYSVSREKKESFPLTVTSAQKNPTAFYLCASTGIRDTEAFFGQGTRLTVV.

V gene TRBV4-3 combines with J gene TRBJ1-5, with D hard to call. The ends were cut back, 0 bases at V and 3 bases at J, with 18 bases in the middle. This CDR3 comprises 18 residues. Germline V gene data show CDR1 as LGHNA and CDR2 as YSLEER. The CDR3 region is CASSQEIYRGPYNQPQHF. CDR3 in DNA: TGCGCCAGCAGCCAAGAGATATATAGAGGGCCTTACAATCAGCCCCAGCATTTT.

The chain links TRBV4-2 to TRBJ1-2, with 7 positions matching TRBD1. The germline gives CDR1 LGHNA, CDR2 YNFKEQ. Germline trimming cut 0 bases from V and 2 bases from J; bases unmatched to any gene: 9. CDR3 length: 17 residues. CDR3 protein: CASSQDPGQVFNYGYTF. The CDR3 DNA reads as TGTGCCAGCAGCCAAGATCCAGGACAGGTTTTCAACTATGGCTACACCTTC.

V and J are TRBV20-1 and TRBJ2-6; D not certain. The CDR3 extends over 15 amino acids. The V end lost 3 bases, the J end lost 0 bases, and 9 bases lay between the germline ends. Per germline, CDR1 DFQATT and CDR2 SNEGSKA (reference sequence). Here the CDR3 reads CSASSWSSGANVLTF. The CDR3 region has the DNA TGCAGTGCTAGTAGTTGGAGCTCTGGGGCCAACGTCCTGACTTTC.

This clone was detected only a few times. V is TRBV4-3 and J is TRBJ2-7; 9 bases are a match to TRBD2. This CDR3 region has 14 residues. The J segment lost 4 bases and the V segment lost 3 bases, leaving 4 bases of the junction unmatched. From germline, CDR1 is LGHNA and CDR2 YSLEER. The DNA of the CDR3 is TGCGCCAGCAGCCAGAGCGGGGGGTTGTACGAGCAGTACTTC. Translating it yields CASSQSGGLYEQYF.

This sequence joins TRBV3-1 (or the pseudogene TRBV3-2) and TRBJ2-7; 7 bases are a match to TRBD1. V lost 4 bases, J lost 2 bases, and 2 bases stayed unmatched. CDR1 and CDR2 from the germline V gene are LGHDT and YNNKEL (reference sequence). The CDR3 loop spans 13 amino acids. The CDR3 here is CASSPGQPYEQYF. Written as DNA, the CDR3 is TGTGCCAGCAGCCCGGGACAGCCCTACGAGCAGTACTTC.

This chain joins TRBV6-5 and TRBJ2-1, with D tentatively TRBD2 (5 bases). V dropped 7 bases and J dropped 8 bases, with 6 bases sitting between them. This CDR3 has 10 amino acids. Germline assignment: CDR1 MNHEY and CDR2 SVGAGI. CDR3 bases: TGTGCCAGCAAGAGGGATGAGCAGTTCTTC. This sequence encodes CASKRDEQFF.